A selection of T cell receptor beta chains follows, all from one sample in a study of blood T cell repertoires in COVID-19. Assay: immunoSEQ multiplex PCR; the TCRdb copy retains only in-frame clones and omits some. This table holds 200,000 to 300,000 clones, 86% found once. Sequencing was performed on PBMCs or T cells enriched from blood (not recorded which). These receptors were collected from a woman between 40 and 55 years old with acute COVID-19. Each CDR3 is given without its conserved first and last residue.

j_gene | v_gene | CDR3aa
TRBJ2-3 | TRBV19 | ASASGRAPTDTQY
TRBJ2-6 | TRBV4-2 | ASTGTGDTSGANVLT
TRBJ1-1 | TRBV19 | ASSIGGRFNTEAF
TRBJ1-2 | TRBV25-1 | ASRTGGDGYT
TRBJ2-7 | TRBV24-1 | ATSQSGGQIPYEQY
TRBJ2-1 | TRBV24-1 | ATSDFGLAGVEQF
TRBJ2-5 | TRBV29-1 | SVAQGLHQETQY
TRBJ2-1 | TRBV5-1 | ASSLALYNEQF
TRBJ1-5 | TRBV2 | ASRVEHNQPQH
TRBJ2-3 | TRBV6-5 | ASSWGTPRDTQY
TRBJ2-2 | TRBV4-2 | ASSRPGTGELF
TRBJ2-2 | TRBV6-4 | ASSDSRTGDTGELF
TRBJ1-1 | TRBV19 | ASSPQGAGTEAF
TRBJ2-1 | TRBV6-5 | ASSYSRGSSYNEQF
TRBJ1-6 | TRBV19 | ASSIDGRGPNNSPLH
TRBJ1-1 | TRBV4-1 | ASSQELGGGAGTEAF
TRBJ2-2 | TRBV5-1 | ASSLTTSEGGELF
TRBJ2-3 | TRBV19 | ASRGSGSSTDTQY
TRBJ2-7 | TRBV25-1 | ASSESRDRAYEQY
TRBJ2-1 | TRBV11-1 | ASSAGGGNNEQF
TRBJ1-6 | TRBV19 | ASSISAGNSPLH
TRBJ1-1 | TRBV6-5 | ASRDSVEAF
TRBJ2-7 | TRBV3-1/TRBV3-2 | ASSRLAETEQY
TRBJ1-1 | TRBV2 | AVPGQVNTEAF
TRBJ1-1 | TRBV28 | ASSFLTTGNTEAF
TRBJ1-5 | TRBV21-1 | ASTNIRKQGDNQPQH
TRBJ2-1 | TRBV21-1 | ANLEGTSGRGEQF
TRBJ1-3 | TRBV5-4 | ASSPGGQSSGNTIY
TRBJ2-1 | TRBV5-4 | ASSLGPGTSGSSYNEQF